The 22 T cell receptor beta chains in this list originate from one sample, sequenced in a study of early T cells in non-severe SARS-CoV-2 infection. One entry per CDR3 protein, called by TCRdb with MiXCR from the 5' RACE reads. This table holds 68,000 or so distinct CDR3 sequences, 11% found once. Sequencing was done on a sample of whole blood. All receptors derive from an adult who was a healthcare worker with PCR-confirmed SARS-CoV-2 infection or an uninfected control (not recorded which).

In its sample, this clonotype ranks as medium-sized. The rearrangement joins TRBV19 to TRBJ1-5; maybe TRBD1 (6 bases). The germline gives CDR1 LNHDA, CDR2 SQIVND (reference sequence). This CDR3 has 13 residues. Trimming removed 11 bases at V and 7 bases at J, with 18 bases between. CDR3 sequence: CASRDTLRQPQHF. CDR3 bases: TGTGCCTCCCGGGACACCCTAAGACAGCCCCAGCATTTT.

The chain joins TRBV7-2 to TRBJ1-1, with D perhaps matching TRBD1 (6 bases). V lost 4 bases to trimming and J lost 4 bases, with 13 bases between them. CDR3 size: 14 residues. The V gene's germline CDR1 is SGHTA and CDR2 FQGNSA. CDR3 residues: CASSSRGGSTEAFF. DNA for the CDR3: TGTGCCAGCAGCTCCAGGGGCGGAAGCACTGAAGCTTTCTTT.

This clonotype was recorded many times. The chain is built from TRBV28 and TRBJ2-3; D is unresolved. Trimming took 5 bases from V and 7 from J, leaving 10 bases between them. The CDR3 is 12 amino acids. Per the germline V gene, CDR1 is MDHEN and CDR2 is SYDVKM. This chain's CDR3 is CASSLVYHTQYF. CDR3 nucleotides: TGTGCCAGCAGTCTTGTCTACCATACGCAGTATTTT.

This clonotype was counted only a few times. The gene calls are TRBV7-2 and TRBJ2-7; D tentatively reads TRBD1 or TRBD2 (6 bases each). The CDR3 loop spans 14 amino acids. Trimming pared 6 bases from V and 1 base from J, leaving 13 bases between. Germline assignment: CDR1 SGHTA and CDR2 FQGNSA. The CDR3 reads CASSRRGESYEQYF. Here the CDR3 DNA reads TGTGCCAGCAGTCGTAGGGGGGAGTCCTACGAGCAGTACTTC.

This clonotype was counted many times. The J gene is TRBJ2-7, the V gene TRBV12-3 or TRBV12-4; 7 bases align to TRBD1. The CDR3 has 14 amino acids. V trimming: 6 bases; J trimming: 1 base; junction bases outside the gene matches: 6. The CDR3 region has the DNA TGTGCCAGCAGCCACAGGGGACCGTCCTACGAGCAGTACTTC. This translates into CASSHRGPSYEQYF.

The chain has TRBV10-3 and TRBJ2-7, with a tentative D call TRBD2 (6 bases). The germline gives CDR1 ENHRY, CDR2 SYGVKD. Trimming took 9 bases from V and 1 from J, leaving 16 bases between them. The CDR3 loop spans 14 amino acids. DNA for the CDR3: TGTGCCATTGGTAGGCGGGATGGGTCCTACGAGCAGTACTTC. It translates to CAIGRRDGSYEQYF.

The chain couples TRBV14 to TRBJ1-3; D is unclear. The germline V and J ends were trimmed by 0 bases and 8 bases, with 17 bases remaining between them. Germline V gene lookup returns CDR1 SGHDN and CDR2 FVKESK. CDR3 length: 16 amino acids. The CDR3 DNA reads as TGTGCCAGCAGCCAAGACCTTTTTTTCTCAGTCGACACCATATATTTT. Its translation is CASSQDLFFSVDTIYF.

Concerning this clonotype itself: Lacking the conserved final phenylalanine or tryptophan, this CDR3 likely reflects a read error. The DNA is omitted, as the CDR3 cannot be located on it reliably, and the CDR3 follows TCRdb's listing. The chain joins TRBV14 to TRBJ2-7. Both ends counted, the CDR3 spans 10 residues. CDR1 SGHDN and CDR2 FVKESK come from the germline V gene. CDR3 sequence: CASSQDSMDG.

The chain couples TRBV9 to TRBJ2-1; 14 bases align to TRBD2. The CDR3 loop spans 17 amino acids. The J segment lost 9 bases and the V segment lost 0 bases, leaving 8 bases of the junction unmatched. Germline CDR1 is SGDLS and CDR2 is YYNGEE. In DNA form, the CDR3 reads TGTGCCAGCAGCGTAGGCCTGACTAGCGGGAGGGCCGGTGAGCAGTTCTTC. It specifies CASSVGLTSGRAGEQFF.

This clonotype has only a few counts. The chain carries TRBV3-1 and TRBJ1-1; 7 bases agree with TRBD1. The CDR3 runs to 16 residues. Looked up from germline, CDR1 is LGHDT and CDR2 is YNNKEL (reference sequence). V lost 2 bases to trimming and J lost 4 bases; unmatched junction nucleotides: 10. CDR3 sequence reads: CASSQTTGQDFTEAFF. The CDR3 DNA reads TGTGCCAGCAGCCAAACGACAGGGCAGGATTTCACTGAAGCTTTCTTT.

The rearrangement links TRBV7-8 to TRBJ2-6, with 8 positions matching TRBD1. CDR3 length: 15 residues. CDR1 and CDR2 (germline): SGHVS, FQNEAQ. The ends lost 4 bases at V and 3 bases at J; junction bases unmatched: 2. This CDR3 reads CASSWTGYGANVLTF. The CDR3 DNA reads as TGTGCCAGCAGCTGGACAGGGTATGGGGCCAACGTCCTGACTTTC. The full variable domain, completed using reference TRBV7-8 and TRBJ2-6, is GAGVSQSPRYKVAKRGQDVALRCDPISGHVSLFWYQQALGQGPEFLTYFQNEAQLDKSGLPSDRFFAERPEGSVSTLKIQRTQQEDSAVYLCASSWTGYGANVLTFGAGSRLTVL.

Only a few counts were recorded for this clonotype. V is TRBV27 and J is TRBJ1-6, with D hard to call. The CDR3 spans 15 residues. The ends were cut back, 6 bases at V and 1 base at J, with 10 bases in the middle. Germline CDR1 reads MNHEY; CDR2 reads SMNVEV (reference sequence). For the CDR3, the DNA is TGTGCCAGCAGAGGGTGGAGATCCTATAATTCACCCCTCCACTTT. Translating gives CASRGWRSYNSPLHF.

This chain uses TRBV5-4 with TRBJ2-1; D is ambiguous. CDR3 length: 12 amino acids. Germline V gives CDR1 SGHNT, CDR2 YYREEE (reference sequence). V was cut by 3 bases and J by 7 bases, with 8 bases left in between. DNA of the CDR3: TGTGCCAGCAGCTCCTACAGTAATGAGCAGTTCTTC. Its protein is CASSSYSNEQFF.

This clonotype was seen a handful of times. This chain uses TRBV6-2 or TRBV6-3 with TRBJ1-1, with D perhaps TRBD1 (5 bases). The CDR3 totals 13 residues. Trimming shortened V by 6 bases and J by 5 bases, and 13 bases separated the two germline ends. Germline V gene data show CDR1 as MNHEY and CDR2 as SVGEGT. The chain's CDR3 is CASSPGSGTEAFF. CDR3 bases: TGTGCCAGCAGCCCAGGGAGTGGGACTGAAGCTTTCTTT.

This clonotype was seen repeatedly, ten times or more. The V and J genes are TRBV7-6 and TRBJ2-5, with TRBD1 matching 8 bases. V was clipped by 2 bases and J by 4 bases; unmatched bases: 12. This CDR3 is 17 amino acids long. Per germline, CDR1 SGHVS and CDR2 FNYEAQ. As DNA, the CDR3 is TGTGCCAGCAGCTTAACCTTGACAGGGGCCATATCAGAGACCCAGTACTTC. Translating it yields CASSLTLTGAISETQYF.

This clonotype was picked up many times. V gene TRBV10-3 combines with J gene TRBJ2-7; D possibly corresponds to TRBD1 (6 bases). Germline CDR1 ENHRY, CDR2 SYGVKD. The CDR3 spans 14 residues. Trimming stripped 4 bases from V and 3 bases from J, with 13 bases between. The CDR3 reads CAISAGTRNYEQYF. CDR3 DNA: TGTGCCATCAGTGCCGGGACAAGGAACTACGAGCAGTACTTC.

The chain uses TRBV18 and TRBJ2-2; D is uncertain. V was clipped by 2 bases and J by 0 bases, with 10 bases between them. Germline V gene sequence: CDR1 KGHSH, CDR2 LQKENI. This CDR3 has 16 residues. CDR3 in DNA: TGTGCCAGCTCACCATGGAGCAGCGCGAACACCGGGGAGCTGTTTTTT. It is translated as CASSPWSSANTGELFF. Supplemented by reference TRBV18 and TRBJ2-2, the full variable domain reads NAGVMQNPRHLVRRRGQEARLRCSPMKGHSHVYWYRQLPEEGLKFMVYLQKENIIDESGMPKERFSAEFPKEGPSILRIQQVVRGDSAAYFCASSPWSSANTGELFFGEGSRLTVL.

This clonotype was detected ten times or more. The chain has TRBV6-1 and TRBJ1-5; maybe TRBD1 (5 bases). CDR1 is MNHNS, CDR2 SASEGT, per germline. Between the trimmed V and J ends, which lost 4 bases and 7 bases, there was a span of 11 bases. This CDR3 has 13 amino acids. CDR3 coding DNA: TGTGCCAGCAGTGTGAGGGGAGACCAGCCCCAGCATTTT. Translated, it gives CASSVRGDQPQHF.

J is TRBJ2-1 and V is TRBV12-3 or TRBV12-4; 7 bases are shared with TRBD2. This CDR3 contains 13 residues. Trimming removed 8 bases from V and 7 bases from J; junction bases left unmatched: 8. Here the CDR3 DNA reads TGTGCCAGCCGGCGGGAGTTTATAAATGAGCAGTTCTTC. This codes for CASRREFINEQFF.

This clonotype has only a few counts. The chain joins TRBV7-8 to TRBJ2-7; 14 bases match TRBD2. V shed 6 bases, J shed 4 bases, and the junction held 11 bases outside the gene matches. The germline gives CDR1 SGHVS, CDR2 FQNEAQ. The CDR3 is made up of 17 amino acids. CDR3 coding DNA: TGTGCCAGCAGTTCCACATACCGGACTAGCGGGAGGTACGAGCAGTACTTC. Translating gives CASSSTYRTSGRYEQYF.

This clonotype was observed a handful of times. This chain links TRBV11-2 with TRBJ2-7, with D possibly matching TRBD2 (5 bases). Per germline, CDR1 SGHAT and CDR2 FQNNGV. The CDR3 contains 13 residues. V dropped 4 bases and J dropped 3 bases, with 10 bases sitting between them. CDR3 sequence reads: CASSSVTSYEQYF. The DNA of the CDR3 is TGTGCCAGCAGCTCCGTCACTAGCTACGAGCAGTACTTC. Full variable domain (missing parts from reference TRBV11-2 and TRBJ2-7): EAGVAQSPRYKIIEKRQSVAFWCNPISGHATLYWYQQILGQGPKLLIQFQNNGVVDDSQLPKDRFSAERLKGVDSTLKIQPAKLEDSAVYLCASSSVTSYEQYFGPGTRLTVT.

This clonotype was counted a few times. The chain carries TRBV7-9 and TRBJ2-5, with D hard to call. This CDR3 comprises 18 residues. The germline V gene encodes CDR1 SEHNR and CDR2 FQNEAQ (reference sequence). Trimming left V 2 bases short and J 1 base short, with 20 bases between. The CDR3 here is CASSLSPGRALAQETQYF. The CDR3 region has the DNA TGTGCCAGCAGCTTAAGCCCTGGACGGGCCCTGGCCCAAGAGACCCAGTACTTC.